The 10 T cell receptor beta chains listed next were all sequenced from one sample in a study of blood T cells in healthy people across ages. With a J-beta primer mix and a sample-barcoded 5' primer, a second PCR ran about 7 to 11 cycles. One entry per CDR3 protein results from TCRdb running MiXCR on the 5' RACE reads. There are approximately 780,000 distinct CDR3 sequences in the sample; more than 25% occur only once, and 2.5% to 3.5% lies in the top ten. These data were also filed under a second study, of T cells of mothers and their children.

The sequenced sample was blood. These receptor sequences come from a boy under 18 in good health.

This clonotype showed up just a few times. This sequence joins TRBV10-3 and TRBJ1-1, with 7 bases that match TRBD1. Trimming removed 2 bases from V and 4 bases from J; junction bases left unmatched: 4. The CDR3 loop spans 14 amino acids. Germline assignment: CDR1 ENHRY and CDR2 SYGVKD. The CDR3 reads CAISEEGAATEAFF. DNA for the CDR3: TGTGCCATCAGTGAGGAGGGGGCCGCCACTGAAGCTTTCTTT.

This clonotype was detected only a few times. The chain is built from TRBV5-1 and TRBJ2-1; D remains unclear. V was pared by 0 bases and J by 9 bases, with 10 bases between. CDR1 and CDR2 from the germline V gene are SGHRS and YFSETQ. This CDR3 is built from 13 residues. CDR3 coding DNA: TGCGCCAGCAGCTTGGTGCAAATCAGTGAGCAGTTCTTC. It codes for CASSLVQISEQFF.

Turning to this clonotype: Sequence at one end of the junction differs from germline and may be a read error. The chain joins TRBV14 to TRBJ1-2, with a tentative D call TRBD1 (6 bases). Germline CDR1 and CDR2: SGHDN and FVKESK. This CDR3 spans 15 amino acids. CDR3 nucleotides: TGTGCCAGCAGCCAAGTCGACAGGACTAACTATGGCAACACCTTC. Protein product: CASSQVDRTNYGNTF. The whole variable domain, remainder taken from reference TRBV14 and TRBJ1-2, is EAGVTQFPSHSVIEKGQTVTLRCDPISGHDNLYWYRRVMGKEIKFLLHFVKESKQDESGMPNNRFLAERTGGTYSTLKVQPAELEDSGVYFCASSQVDRTNYGNTFGSGTRLTVV.

This clonotype was counted a few times. The rearrangement joins TRBV9 to TRBJ1-1, with 8 bases matching TRBD1. J gave up 7 bases and V 4 bases, and 6 bases lay outside the gene matches. The germline CDR1 and CDR2 sequences are SGDLS and YYNGEE. The CDR3 has 13 amino acids. CDR3 sequence: CASSRKDRGEAFF. As DNA, the CDR3 is TGTGCCAGCAGCCGAAAAGACAGGGGTGAAGCTTTCTTT.

This clonotype was detected only once. This rearrangement joins TRBV5-4 to TRBJ2-1, with TRBD1 identical over 9 bases. The CDR3 runs 15 residues. The V gene's germline CDR1 is SGHNT and CDR2 YYREEE (reference sequence). V dropped 10 bases and J dropped 8; count of bases not matched to a gene: 16. In DNA, the CDR3 is TGTGCCTCACGAGAGGACAGGGGATTAGTCTATGAGCAGTTCTTC. Protein product: CASREDRGLVYEQFF.

The gene calls are TRBV29-1 and TRBJ2-5, with D tentatively TRBD2 (5 bases). Trimming cost V 3 bases and J 11 bases, with 16 bases left between them. This CDR3 region has 12 residues. Germline CDR1 is SQVTM and CDR2 is ANQGSEA. The CDR3, as DNA: TGCAGCGTTGATATTAGCGCTCAGGTGCAGTACTTC. Protein product: CSVDISAQVQYF.

Only a few counts were recorded for this clonotype. V gene TRBV27 combines with J gene TRBJ2-5; 7 nucleotides agree with TRBD2. The CDR3 length is 15 residues. From germline, CDR1 is MNHEY and CDR2 SMNVEV (reference sequence). V gave up 5 bases and J gave up 1 base; unmatched junction bases: 7. CDR3 loop: CASSLRRGIQETQYF. CDR3 DNA sequence: TGTGCCAGCAGTCTTCGGCGGGGGATCCAAGAGACCCAGTACTTC.

The genes are TRBV11-2 and TRBJ1-2; 8 positions match TRBD1. The V and J ends lost 5 bases and 4 bases, in that order; junction bases with no gene match: 12. The germline gives CDR1 SGHAT, CDR2 FQNNGV. The CDR3 runs 16 residues. The CDR3 sequence: CASSPNSGTGVYGYTF. CDR3 coding DNA: TGTGCCAGCAGCCCAAATTCCGGGACAGGAGTCTATGGCTACACCTTC.

This chain connects TRBV12-3 or TRBV12-4 to TRBJ2-7, with D perhaps assigned TRBD1 or TRBD2 (5 bases each). The CDR3 runs to 16 residues. Trimming left V 3 bases short and J 5 bases short, with 20 bases between. CDR3 amino acids: CASSLGRKTVIHEQYF. The CDR3 coding sequence is TGTGCCAGCAGTTTGGGACGTAAGACAGTCATCCACGAGCAGTACTTC.

V gene TRBV6-5 combines with J gene TRBJ2-6, with D tentatively TRBD1 or TRBD2 (5 bases each). CDR3 length: 14 amino acids. CDR1 and CDR2 (germline): MNHEY, SVGAGI. Trimming left V 9 bases short and J 4 bases short, with 13 bases between. In nucleotides, the CDR3 is TGTGCCAGTGGCAGGGAGACAGGGGCCAACGTCCTGACTTTC. The encoded protein is CASGRETGANVLTF.